One and the same sample provided the 27 T cell receptor beta chains below, sequenced in a study of cytomegalovirus exposure and HLA in healthy donors. The PCR made use of 60 Vbeta and 13 Jbeta primers. TCRdb keeps only in-frame clones here, not all; method: immunoSEQ multiplex PCR. Here the sample spans around 100,000 clones, almost 70% being singletons. Sequencing was done on a sample of PBMCs. The receptors here all came from a man aged 25 to 40 in good health and CMV-seropositive.

The chain links TRBV29-1 to TRBJ1-1; 10 nucleotides align to TRBD1. Looked up from germline, CDR1 is SQVTM and CDR2 is ANQGSEA. The junction had 4 bases not matched to a gene; V was cut back by 8 bases and J by 1 base. This CDR3 contains 13 residues. This CDR3 reads CSMWTGGNTEAFF. CDR3 nucleotide sequence: TGCAGCATGTGGACAGGGGGGAACACTGAAGCTTTCTTT.

J is TRBJ1-2 and V is TRBV5-1, with 7 bases lining up with TRBD1. This CDR3 has 14 residues. Germline loops: CDR1 SGHRS, CDR2 YFSETQ. Unmatched junction bases numbered 16, after V lost 5 bases and J lost 12 bases. The CDR3 DNA reads as TGCGCCAGCAGTCAACGACAGGGAGGCGAGGTGGACACCTTC. It specifies CASSQRQGGEVDTF.

The rearrangement uses TRBV28 and TRBJ2-7; a possible D gene is TRBD2 (5 bases). The germline V gene has CDR1 MDHEN and CDR2 SYDVKM. The V end lost 2 bases, the J end lost 4 bases, and 9 bases lay between the germline ends. CDR3 length equals 13 residues. The CDR3 here is CASSLRRLYEQYV. The CDR3 DNA is TGTGCCAGCAGTTTAAGGAGGCTATACGAGCAGTACGTC.

The chain combines TRBV15 with TRBJ1-2, with 7 bases lining up with TRBD1. V dropped 3 bases and J dropped 7; count of bases not matched to a gene: 8. The germline V gene encodes CDR1 LNHNV and CDR2 YYDKDF (reference sequence). The CDR3 loop spans 14 amino acids. CDR3: CATSSPRGYGGYTF. The CDR3 coding sequence is TGTGCCACCAGCAGCCCCAGGGGGTATGGTGGCTACACCTTC.

V usage is TRBV4-1 and J usage is TRBJ1-1; D unclear. The CDR3 is made up of 14 amino acids. Trimming pared 1 base from V and 1 base from J, leaving 7 bases between. Germline CDR1 and CDR2: MGHRA and YSYEKL. CDR3 residues: CASSQVGKNTEAFF. CDR3 bases: TGCGCCAGCAGCCAAGTTGGCAAGAACACTGAAGCTTTCTTT.

This chain connects TRBV7-9 to TRBJ2-7; D may be TRBD2 (6 bases). Trimming removed 5 bases at V and 5 bases at J, with 16 bases between. There are 14 residues in the CDR3. Germline loops: CDR1 SEHNR, CDR2 FQNEAQ (reference sequence). CDR3 nucleotide sequence: TGTGCCAGCAGCGGGAGGAGCAATTCAAACGAGCAGTACTTC. Translated, it gives CASSGRSNSNEQYF.

The chain employs TRBV28 and TRBJ2-3; 11 bases are shared with TRBD1. CDR1 is MDHEN and CDR2 is SYDVKM in the germline V gene. Losses at the gene ends were 3 bases for V and 5 bases for J; bases not matched to a gene: 7. CDR3 length: 16 residues. The CDR3 DNA reads TGTGCCAGCAGTTTTGGGGGGACAGGGGGGTTAGATACGCAGTATTTT. It yields the protein CASSFGGTGGLDTQYF.

The chain recombines TRBV6-5 with TRBJ1-2, with a possible D match to TRBD1 (5 bases). The CDR3 is 12 amino acids. The V gene lost 6 bases and the J gene lost 5 bases, with 10 bases spanning the gap. Germline CDR1 and CDR2: MNHEY and SVGAGI. The CDR3 spells CASRQTVYGYTF. The CDR3 coding sequence is TGTGCCAGCAGGCAGACAGTATATGGCTACACCTTC.

This rearrangement joins TRBV4-1 to TRBJ1-1; 7 bases are shared with TRBD1. Germline V CDR1 and CDR2: MGHRA, YSYEKL. J gave up 5 bases and V 2 bases, and 8 bases lay outside the gene matches. The CDR3 runs to 15 residues. The CDR3 loop is CASSQFTGVRTEAFF. Written as DNA, the CDR3 is TGCGCCAGCAGCCAATTTACAGGGGTGAGGACTGAAGCTTTCTTT.

The rearrangement joins TRBV2 to TRBJ2-5, with TRBD2 identical over 12 bases. The V segment lost 7 bases and the J segment 2 bases; nucleotides outside the gene matches: 2. The germline gives CDR1 SNHLY, CDR2 FYNNEI. This CDR3 contains 14 residues. The CDR3 coding sequence is TGTGCCAGCATCACTAGCGGGGGGCAAGAGACCCAGTACTTC. It specifies CASITSGGQETQYF.

This chain connects TRBV27 to TRBJ1-2; 7 nucleotides align to TRBD1. Unmatched junction bases numbered 7, after V lost 3 bases and J lost 6 bases. CDR1 is MNHEY, CDR2 SMNVEV, per germline (reference sequence). The length of the CDR3 is 14 residues. The CDR3 sequence: CASSFRGARHGYTF. In DNA form, the CDR3 reads TGTGCCAGCAGTTTCAGGGGGGCGCGTCATGGCTACACCTTC.

This clone was detected only once. The chain recombines TRBV14 with TRBJ2-7, with 8 bases matching TRBD1. The junction had 19 bases not matched to a gene; V was cut back by 3 bases and J by 6 bases. Germline CDR1 and CDR2: SGHDN and FVKESK. The length of the CDR3 is 18 residues. CDR3: CASSHPYPSKTGECEQYV. The CDR3 nucleotides read TGTGCCAGCAGCCATCCCTATCCGTCTAAGACAGGGGAATGCGAGCAGTACGTC.

Points on this clone: Distinct nucleotide sequences in the sample also encode this CDR3. This chain uses TRBV28 with TRBJ1-2; TRBD1 might be the D (6 bases). The germline CDR1 and CDR2 sequences are MDHEN and SYDVKM. Trimming removed 3 bases at V and 5 bases at J, with 13 bases between. The CDR3 has 14 residues. As DNA, the CDR3 is TGTGCCAGCAGTTTGTCTGACAGGCGGTATGGCTACACCTTC. This gives the protein CASSLSDRRYGYTF.

In this sample, this clone turned up once. This sequence joins TRBV29-1 and TRBJ2-3; no clear D gene. V was clipped by 4 bases and J by 6 bases, with 14 bases between them. The germline gives CDR1 SQVTM, CDR2 ANQGSEA. This CDR3 comprises 13 residues. CDR3 loop: CSVVGPSRDTQYF. As DNA, the CDR3 is TGCAGCGTTGTTGGGCCGTCACGGGATACGCAGTATTTT.

In this sample, this clone turned up once. The chain uses TRBV5-4 and TRBJ1-1, with a possible D match to TRBD1 (5 bases). The CDR3 has 16 amino acids. Per the germline V gene, CDR1 is SGHNT and CDR2 is YYREEE (reference sequence). The germline V and J ends were trimmed by 4 bases and 1 base, with 17 bases remaining between them. The CDR3 reads CASSPGVNRPNTEAFF. The CDR3 DNA reads as TGTGCCAGCAGCCCGGGGGTCAACAGACCGAACACTGAAGCTTTCTTT.

The chain recombines TRBV19 with TRBJ1-5, with a weak D call TRBD1 (5 bases). The CDR3 is 14 amino acids. The germline V gene has CDR1 LNHDA and CDR2 SQIVND (reference sequence). V lost 3 bases, J lost 4 bases, and 10 bases lay in between. The CDR3 nucleotides read TGTGCCAGTAGTATTGCTGGGGGGAATCAGCCCCAGCATTTT. Protein sequence: CASSIAGGNQPQHF.

The genes are TRBV11-2 and TRBJ2-3; 9 nucleotides match TRBD2. V lost 6 bases and J lost 4; bases outside the gene matches: 11. Germline V gene data show CDR1 as SGHAT and CDR2 as FQNNGV. There are 16 residues in the CDR3. CDR3 sequence reads: CASRSNAGGRADTQYF. The DNA of the CDR3 is TGTGCCAGCAGGTCTAACGCGGGGGGGCGGGCAGATACGCAGTATTTT.

In nucleotides, the CDR3 is TGTGCCAGCAGTTACTCCTCCGGGAATCAGCCCCAGCATTTT. Amino acid sequence: CASSYSSGNQPQHF. The chain recombines TRBV6-5 with TRBJ1-5; D is ambiguous. Trimming shortened V by 0 bases and J by 4 bases, and 7 bases separated the two germline ends. CDR3 length: 14 amino acids. Germline V lookup: CDR1 MNHEY, CDR2 SVGAGI.

This clone was observed once. The V gene is TRBV5-1, the J gene TRBJ2-3, with TRBD1 matching over 9 bases. The CDR3 contains 16 residues. The J segment lost 2 bases and the V segment lost 4 bases, leaving 8 bases of the junction unmatched. Germline lookup yields CDR1 SGHRS and CDR2 YFSETQ. This chain's CDR3 is CASSNADRGNTDTQYF. The CDR3 DNA sequence: TGCGCCAGCAGCAACGCGGACAGGGGTAACACAGATACGCAGTATTTT.

This clone occurred a few times. The chain has TRBV5-1 and TRBJ1-1; tentatively, D is TRBD1 (5 bases). CDR3 length: 17 amino acids. Germline assignment: CDR1 SGHRS and CDR2 YFSETQ. The ends were cut back, 3 bases at V and 5 bases at J, with 23 bases in the middle. The CDR3 nucleotides are TGCGCCAGCAGCTCGACCCCGGGGGTGGCTAGTAGGACTGAAGCTTTCTTT. As protein: CASSSTPGVASRTEAFF.

The V gene is TRBV5-3, the J gene TRBJ2-2, with 7 bases matching TRBD1. TRBV5-3 is an ORF, with its function uncertain. The CDR3 is 14 residues long. The trim removed 10 bases at V and 6 bases at J, leaving 12 bases unmatched. CDR3 bases: TGTGCCCCACCCCCGGGACAGCCCGCCGGGGAGCTGTTTTTT. It specifies CAPPPGQPAGELFF.

This clone was detected only a few times. This rearrangement joins TRBV7-9 to TRBJ2-1, with D perhaps TRBD1 (5 bases). The germline CDR1 and CDR2 sequences are SEHNR and FQNEAQ (reference sequence). This CDR3 spans 17 amino acids. Trimming took off 3 bases at V and 10 bases at J, with 25 bases between the two ends. CDR3: CASSFKISGSDRREQFF. DNA of the CDR3: TGTGCCAGCAGCTTCAAAATTTCAGGGTCCGACAGAAGGGAGCAGTTCTTC.

This chain joins TRBV9 and TRBJ1-3, with D perhaps matching TRBD1 (6 bases). Per the germline V gene, CDR1 is SGDLS and CDR2 is YYNGEE. This CDR3 has 17 amino acids. Trimming cost V 5 bases and J 0 bases, with 18 bases left between them. The CDR3 here is CASRDTQGAFSGNTIYF. CDR3 DNA sequence: TGTGCCAGCAGAGACACACAGGGAGCTTTCTCTGGAAACACCATATATTTT.

The gene calls are TRBV9 and TRBJ1-3, with D maybe TRBD1 (5 bases). Trimming removed 1 base at V and 4 bases at J, with 15 bases between. Germline V gene sequence: CDR1 SGDLS, CDR2 YYNGEE. The CDR3 runs 16 residues. CDR3 DNA sequence: TGTGCCAGCAGCGTATCCGTGGGGGGATCAGGAAACACCATATATTTT. This translates into CASSVSVGGSGNTIYF.

This clone was picked up a small number of times. The chain employs TRBV18 and TRBJ1-5, with TRBD1 matching 7 bases. The J segment lost 1 base and the V segment lost 2 bases, leaving 5 bases of the junction unmatched. This CDR3 region has 16 residues. Germline CDR1 and CDR2: KGHSH and LQKENI. CDR3 protein: CASSPAAGGSNQPQHF. Written as DNA, the CDR3 is TGTGCCAGCTCACCAGCGGCAGGGGGGAGCAATCAGCCCCAGCATTTT. The full variable domain, with the rest looked up from reference TRBV18 and TRBJ1-5, is NAGVMQNPRHLVRRRGQEARLRCSPMKGHSHVYWYRQLPEEGLKFMVYLQKENIIDESGMPKERFSAEFPKEGPSILRIQQVVRGDSAAYFCASSPAAGGSNQPQHFGDGTRLSIL.

In its sample, this clone was seen once. The rearrangement links TRBV5-4 to TRBJ1-6; D is uncertain. CDR1 and CDR2 from the germline V gene are SGHNT and YYREEE (reference sequence). V dropped 2 bases and J dropped 0 bases, with 9 bases sitting between them. This CDR3 is built from 16 residues. The CDR3 is CASSLEVPSYNSPLHF. CDR3 bases: TGTGCCAGCAGCTTAGAGGTTCCCTCCTATAATTCACCCCTCCACTTT. The full variable domain, with the rest looked up from reference TRBV5-4 and TRBJ1-6, is ETGVTQSPTHLIKTRGQQVTLRCSSQSGHNTVSWYQQALGQGPQFIFQYYREEENGRGNFPPRFSGLQFPNYSSELNVNALELDDSALYLCASSLEVPSYNSPLHFGNGTRLTVT.

The V call is TRBV11-2, the J call TRBJ1-4; D ambiguous. With 5 bases removed from V and 4 bases from J, the gap between germline ends came to 8 bases. Germline CDR1 SGHAT, CDR2 FQNNGV. This CDR3 comprises 13 residues. The CDR3 bases are TGTGCCAGCAGCCAACTCTTTAATGAAAAACTGTTTTTT. The encoded protein is CASSQLFNEKLFF.